The entry below describes one T cell receptor beta chain. Antigen specificity is unknown. This sample is part of a study of cytomegalovirus exposure and HLA in healthy donors. About the research overall: The study placed around 80% of its 350 to 450 genotyped donors in the Caucasian-associated ancestry cluster. Study-wide results and limits: In most subjects, TCR beta sequences reportedly gave accurate predictions of HLA-A and HLA-B alleles.

The PCR had 60 Vbeta and 13 Jbeta primers. Generated by immunoSEQ multiplex PCR, the TCRdb table keeps only in-frame clones and is missing some. The sample carries fewer than 55,000 clones, around three quarters recorded once. Germline assignment: CDR1 MNHEY and CDR2 SVGAGI. This CDR3 has 14 residues. Sequencing was carried out using PBMCs. This receptor was taken from a woman in her 50s in good health and CMV-seropositive. V gene TRBV6-5 combines with J gene TRBJ2-5; D possibly corresponds to TRBD1 (5 bases). The DNA matches TRBJ2-7 better at its end, which makes the J call doubtful. The CDR3 reads CASSRVFTTYEQYF. CDR3 coding DNA: TGTGCCAGTTCCAGGGTATTTACGACCTACGAGCAGTACTTC.